This T cell receptor beta chain was found in a study of tumor T cells in aggressive B-cell lymphoma. Assay: immunoSEQ multiplex PCR; the TCRdb copy retains only in-frame clones and omits some. Of about 4,000 clones listed, about 80% are singletons. CDR1 SGHAT and CDR2 FQNNGV come from the germline V gene. The CDR3 has 12 amino acids. With 5 bases removed from V and 5 bases from J, the gap between germline ends came to 10 bases. The sequence came from an adult with diffuse large B cell lymphoma. Sequenced sample: tumor tissue. The genes are TRBV11-2 and TRBJ2-7; D gene uncertain. CDR3 residues: CASSPLTNEQYF. CDR3 sequence (DNA): TGTGCCAGCAGCCCCCTTACAAACGAGCAGTACTTC.